The TCR beta chain described here comes from a study of vaccination effects on CD4 cells after COVID-19. The overall study: Everyone in the study got two shots of either the BNT162b2 or mRNA-1273 vaccine. Points from the study as a whole: At late timepoints after vaccination, vaccine- and infection-induced clones shrank markedly.

Sequencing was performed with immunoSEQ multiplex PCR; in TCRdb, only in-frame clones are kept and a portion is missing. The sample consists of approximately 74,000 clones, roughly 74% of them appearing once. With the ViraFEST assay, the study expanded antigen-specific CD4+ T cells using viral peptide pools, then sequenced them. Having been cultured for around ten days, the cells underwent CD4+ T cell isolation. Vaccine recipients lacked prior SARS-CoV-2 infection and had negative nucleocapsid antibodies. A few million PBMC per well received 10 IU/ml IL-2 and 9.5 to 10 ug/ml peptides in culture. Comments on this clone: The target antigen is unknown.

The sample was CD4+ T cells from PBMCs cultured with HCoV-NL63 spike peptides, taken before COVID-19 vaccination. This sequence originates from a human donor who received a COVID-19 vaccine.

CDR3 amino acids: CATRTGLNYGYTF. CDR3 nucleotides: TGCGCCACCCGGACGGGACTGAACTATGGCTACACCTTC. The chain uses TRBV5-1 and TRBJ1-2; TRBD1 is a possible D gene (5 bases). Trimming cost V 9 bases and J 2 bases, with 14 bases left between them. Germline loops: CDR1 SGHRS, CDR2 YFSETQ. This CDR3 region has 13 residues.